The clone carrying this T cell receptor (beta chain) turned up a few times. Arm-PCR with iRepertoire HTBI primers amplified the CDR3 regions for these TCR beta libraries. TCRdb redid the calling of the multiplex PCR reads with MiXCR, one entry per CDR3 protein. The sample holds around 510,000 distinct CDR3 sequences, less than 25% seen once. These data come from a study of regulatory T cells in long-lasting Graves disease. The CDR3 is 15 residues long. Losses at the gene ends were 0 bases for V and 2 bases for J; bases not matched to a gene: 4. CDR1 LGHNA and CDR2 YNFKEQ come from the germline V gene. Time point of the sample: persistent/refractory GD, antithyroid drugs over 5 years with positive TRAb. With RNA extracted from PBMCs as input, the TCR library was made.

The TCR originated in a female donor with Graves disease. The V gene is TRBV4-2, the J gene TRBJ2-7; 7 bases are a match to TRBD2. The specimen was peripheral blood mononuclear cells (PBMCs), collected when the disease was refractory, from a patient treated with antithyroid drugs. CDR3 region: CASSQDGGETYEQYF. The CDR3 DNA reads TGTGCCAGCAGCCAAGATGGGGGGGAAACCTACGAGCAGTACTTC.